This is a list of T cell receptor beta chains from one sample in a study of cytomegalovirus exposure and HLA in healthy donors. Data came from immunoSEQ multiplex PCR; TCRdb stores just in-frame clones and leaves some out. The table has 75,000 to 100,000 clones, about 71% seen once. Sequencing was done on a sample of PBMCs. These TCRs come from a man aged 55 to 69 in good health and CMV-seronegative. The CDR3 runs from the conserved cysteine through the conserved F or W. A D gene is named only where the DNA matches it firmly. Some rows have no size entry. The others give once, few or many, or a class for an expanded clone.

CDR3 length: 17; J gene: TRBJ2-7; clone size: once; D gene: .; V gene: TRBV19; CDR3 protein: CASSIFGGGRTSYEQYF; CDR3 DNA: TGTGCCAGTAGTATCTTCGGGGGAGGCAGAACCTCCTACGAGCAGTACTTC
CDR3 length: 19; J gene: TRBJ2-5; clone size: .; D gene: TRBD2; V gene: TRBV5-6; CDR3 protein: CASSSFAGTSGGQLETQYF; CDR3 DNA: TGTGCCAGCAGCTCCTTTGCCGGGACTAGCGGGGGGCAATTAGAGACCCAGTACTTC
CDR3 length: 16; J gene: TRBJ1-5; clone size: .; D gene: TRBD1; V gene: TRBV10-2; CDR3 protein: CASGEGTGGRNQPQHF; CDR3 DNA: TGCGCCAGTGGAGAAGGGACAGGGGGACGCAATCAGCCCCAGCATTTT
CDR3 length: 19; J gene: TRBJ2-2; clone size: .; D gene: TRBD2; V gene: TRBV7-2; CDR3 protein: CASSLGLAGGGDSTGELFF; CDR3 DNA: TGTGCCAGCAGCTTGGGACTAGCGGGAGGAGGAGATAGCACCGGGGAGCTGTTTTTT
CDR3 length: 17; J gene: TRBJ1-4; clone size: once; D gene: .; V gene: TRBV4-1; CDR3 protein: CASSQERDARINEKLFF; CDR3 DNA: TGCGCCAGCAGCCAAGAGCGGGACGCCAGGATTAATGAAAAACTGTTTTTT
CDR3 length: 15; J gene: TRBJ2-5; clone size: .; D gene: TRBD1; V gene: TRBV5-6; CDR3 protein: CASSLGQGIQETQYF; CDR3 DNA: TGTGCCAGCAGCTTAGGACAGGGGATACAAGAGACCCAGTACTTC
CDR3 length: 12; J gene: TRBJ1-1; clone size: .; D gene: .; V gene: TRBV6-1; CDR3 protein: CASSAQGSEAFF; CDR3 DNA: TGTGCCAGCAGCGCACAGGGATCTGAAGCTTTCTTT
CDR3 length: 16; J gene: TRBJ1-4; clone size: .; D gene: TRBD1; V gene: TRBV4-3; CDR3 protein: CASSQVGTEDNEKLFF; CDR3 DNA: TGCGCCAGCAGCCAAGTAGGGACAGAGGATAATGAAAAACTGTTTTTT
CDR3 length: 15; J gene: TRBJ1-3; clone size: .; D gene: .; V gene: TRBV25-1; CDR3 protein: CASSSPGGSGNTIYF; CDR3 DNA: TGTGCCAGCAGTTCCCCCGGGGGGTCTGGAAACACCATATATTTT
CDR3 length: 10; J gene: TRBJ2-5; clone size: few; D gene: .; V gene: TRBV28; CDR3 protein: CASQQETQYF; CDR3 DNA: TGTGCCAGCCAACAAGAGACCCAGTACTTC
CDR3 length: 13; J gene: TRBJ2-7; clone size: .; D gene: .; V gene: TRBV11-2; CDR3 protein: CASSLLPLYEQYF; CDR3 DNA: TGTGCCAGCAGCTTACTTCCTCTTTACGAGCAGTACTTC
CDR3 length: 11; J gene: TRBJ2-7; clone size: once; D gene: .; V gene: TRBV29-1; CDR3 protein: CSVTQGYEQYF; CDR3 DNA: TGCAGCGTTACACAGGGCTACGAGCAGTACTTC
CDR3 length: 11; J gene: TRBJ1-6; clone size: .; D gene: .; V gene: TRBV7-9; CDR3 protein: CAGSRNSPLHF; CDR3 DNA: TGTGCCGGCAGTCGTAATTCACCCCTCCACTTT
CDR3 length: 16; J gene: TRBJ2-1; clone size: few; D gene: TRBD2; V gene: TRBV5-1; CDR3 protein: CASSLAGRGGWDEQFF; CDR3 DNA: TGCGCCAGCAGCTTGGCCGGTCGGGGGGGCTGGGATGAGCAGTTCTTC
CDR3 length: 17; J gene: TRBJ1-4; clone size: .; D gene: TRBD1; V gene: TRBV11-2; CDR3 protein: CASSLVMPGQGNEKLFF; CDR3 DNA: TGTGCCAGCAGCTTAGTTATGCCGGGACAGGGGAATGAAAAACTGTTTTTT
CDR3 length: 14; J gene: TRBJ1-3; clone size: .; D gene: .; V gene: TRBV7-2; CDR3 protein: CASSLSGAGNTIYF; CDR3 DNA: TGTGCCAGCAGCTTATCAGGGGCAGGAAACACCATATATTTT
CDR3 length: 15; J gene: TRBJ2-3; clone size: once; D gene: .; V gene: TRBV4-3; CDR3 protein: CASSQTGEPTDTQYF; CDR3 DNA: TGCGCCAGCAGCCAAACAGGAGAACCCACAGATACGCAGTATTTT
CDR3 length: 13; J gene: TRBJ1-2; clone size: .; D gene: TRBD1; V gene: TRBV2; CDR3 protein: CASSLGQGRGYTF; CDR3 DNA: TGTGCCAGCAGCCTAGGACAGGGACGAGGCTACACCTTC
CDR3 length: 15; J gene: TRBJ2-1; clone size: .; D gene: .; V gene: TRBV30; CDR3 protein: CAWSVLGGPVDEQFF; CDR3 DNA: TGTGCCTGGAGTGTACTCGGGGGGCCGGTGGATGAGCAGTTCTTC
CDR3 length: 14; J gene: TRBJ1-1; clone size: .; D gene: .; V gene: TRBV5-8; CDR3 protein: CASSRGQTNTEAFF; CDR3 DNA: TGTGCCAGCAGCAGAGGACAGACTAACACTGAAGCTTTCTTT
CDR3 length: 15; J gene: TRBJ2-3; clone size: .; D gene: .; V gene: TRBV5-1; CDR3 protein: CASSLEGHSTDTQYF; CDR3 DNA: TGCGCCAGCAGCTTGGAGGGGCATAGCACAGATACGCAGTATTTT
CDR3 length: 14; J gene: TRBJ1-1; clone size: few; D gene: .; V gene: TRBV7-2; CDR3 protein: CASSSPGVNTEAFF; CDR3 DNA: TGTGCCAGCAGCTCCCCCGGGGTGAACACTGAAGCTTTCTTT
CDR3 length: 12; J gene: TRBJ2-7; clone size: .; D gene: .; V gene: TRBV5-4; CDR3 protein: CASSLANYEQYF; CDR3 DNA: TGTGCCAGCAGCTTGGCGAACTACGAGCAGTACTTC
CDR3 length: 15; J gene: TRBJ2-5; clone size: .; D gene: TRBD2; V gene: TRBV5-6; CDR3 protein: CASSTTSGGQETQYF; CDR3 DNA: TGTGCCAGCAGCACGACTAGCGGGGGACAAGAGACCCAGTACTTC
CDR3 length: 14; J gene: TRBJ2-7; clone size: .; D gene: .; V gene: TRBV12-2; CDR3 protein: CASRPLATAYEQYF; CDR3 DNA: TGTGCAAGTCGACCTCTAGCGACAGCCTACGAGCAGTACTTC
CDR3 length: 15; J gene: TRBJ1-3; clone size: .; D gene: .; V gene: TRBV5-5; CDR3 protein: CASSRGDTSGNTIYF; CDR3 DNA: TGTGCCAGCAGCCGAGGGGACACCTCTGGAAACACCATATATTTT
CDR3 length: 14; J gene: TRBJ2-5; clone size: .; D gene: .; V gene: TRBV7-9; CDR3 protein: CASSLGLGLETQYF; CDR3 DNA: TGTGCCAGCAGCTTAGGACTAGGTTTGGAGACCCAGTACTTC
CDR3 length: 16; J gene: TRBJ2-1; clone size: .; D gene: .; V gene: TRBV4-1; CDR3 protein: CASSQDFVGGYNEQFF; CDR3 DNA: TGCGCCAGCAGCCAAGATTTTGTAGGAGGCTACAATGAGCAGTTCTTC
CDR3 length: 12; J gene: TRBJ2-7; clone size: .; D gene: .; V gene: TRBV7-2; CDR3 protein: CASSQGLYEQYF; CDR3 DNA: TGTGCCAGCAGCCAGGGTCTCTACGAGCAGTACTTC
CDR3 length: 15; J gene: TRBJ2-7; clone size: .; D gene: .; V gene: TRBV5-8; CDR3 protein: CASSLTGTGRHEQYF; CDR3 DNA: TGTGCCAGCAGCCTCACCGGAACAGGTCGTCACGAGCAGTACTTC
CDR3 length: 14; J gene: TRBJ2-7; clone size: .; D gene: .; V gene: TRBV15; CDR3 protein: CATSRRGLSYEQYF; CDR3 DNA: TGTGCCACCAGCAGACGAGGACTCTCCTACGAGCAGTACTTC
CDR3 length: 16; J gene: TRBJ2-1; clone size: .; D gene: TRBD2; V gene: TRBV11-2; CDR3 protein: CASSIRRASGYNEQFF; CDR3 DNA: TGTGCCAGCAGCATCAGAAGGGCTAGCGGATACAATGAGCAGTTCTTC
CDR3 length: 15; J gene: TRBJ2-7; clone size: few; D gene: .; V gene: TRBV19; CDR3 protein: CASRFESGSSYEQYF; CDR3 DNA: TGTGCCAGTAGGTTTGAGAGCGGTTCCTCCTACGAGCAGTACTTC
CDR3 length: 13; J gene: TRBJ1-5; clone size: .; D gene: TRBD1; V gene: TRBV5-6; CDR3 protein: CASSQTGDQPQHF; CDR3 DNA: TGTGCCAGCAGCCAGACAGGGGATCAGCCCCAGCATTTT
CDR3 length: 16; J gene: TRBJ2-7; clone size: .; D gene: TRBD1; V gene: TRBV7-9; CDR3 protein: CASSSPARDRIYEQYF; CDR3 DNA: TGTGCCAGCAGCTCCCCGGCCCGGGACAGGATCTACGAGCAGTACTTC
CDR3 length: 15; J gene: TRBJ1-6; clone size: .; D gene: .; V gene: TRBV6-6; CDR3 protein: CASSYGRGDNSPLHF; CDR3 DNA: TGTGCCAGCAGTTACGGGAGGGGGGATAATTCACCCCTCCACTTT
CDR3 length: 16; J gene: TRBJ1-5; clone size: .; D gene: TRBD1; V gene: TRBV15; CDR3 protein: CATSREGTASGQPQHF; CDR3 DNA: TGTGCCACCAGCAGAGAAGGGACAGCTAGCGGGCAGCCCCAGCATTTT
CDR3 length: 13; J gene: TRBJ1-5; clone size: .; D gene: .; V gene: TRBV6-1; CDR3 protein: CASSERQGGPQHF; CDR3 DNA: TGTGCCAGCAGTGAACGGCAGGGAGGACCCCAGCATTTT
CDR3 length: 13; J gene: TRBJ1-1; clone size: .; D gene: .; V gene: TRBV6-4; CDR3 protein: CASSENGNTEAFF; CDR3 DNA: TGTGCCAGCAGTGAAAACGGGAACACTGAAGCTTTCTTT
CDR3 length: 17; J gene: TRBJ2-2; clone size: .; D gene: TRBD2; V gene: TRBV5-6; CDR3 protein: CASSLFYGGRATGELFF; CDR3 DNA: TGTGCCAGCAGCCTGTTCTATGGCGGGAGGGCCACCGGGGAGCTGTTTTTT
CDR3 length: 14; J gene: TRBJ2-2; clone size: .; D gene: .; V gene: TRBV25-1; CDR3 protein: CASRESGNTGELFF; CDR3 DNA: TGTGCCAGCAGGGAATCAGGCAACACCGGGGAGCTGTTTTTT
CDR3 length: 16; J gene: TRBJ2-7; clone size: once; D gene: TRBD2; V gene: TRBV7-9; CDR3 protein: CASSLAAAGGTYEQYF; CDR3 DNA: TGTGCCAGCAGCTTAGCCGCGGCGGGAGGTACCTACGAGCAGTACTTC
CDR3 length: 14; J gene: TRBJ1-6; clone size: .; D gene: .; V gene: TRBV5-3; CDR3 protein: CARSLATNGEPLHF; CDR3 DNA: TGTGCCAGAAGCTTGGCGACGAACGGGGAACCCCTCCACTTT
CDR3 length: 15; J gene: TRBJ1-1; clone size: .; D gene: TRBD1; V gene: TRBV18; CDR3 protein: CASSPRTGKNTEAFF; CDR3 DNA: TGTGCCAGCTCACCACGGACAGGGAAGAACACTGAAGCTTTCTTT
CDR3 length: 15; J gene: TRBJ1-6; clone size: .; D gene: TRBD1; V gene: TRBV5-1; CDR3 protein: CASSGHDRDNSPLHF; CDR3 DNA: TGCGCCAGCAGTGGACACGACAGGGATAATTCACCCCTCCACTTT
CDR3 length: 15; J gene: TRBJ2-4; clone size: .; D gene: .; V gene: TRBV27; CDR3 protein: CASSLAGSQKNIQYF; CDR3 DNA: TGTGCCAGCAGTTTAGCGGGCAGTCAGAAAAACATTCAGTACTTC
CDR3 length: 15; J gene: TRBJ1-1; clone size: .; D gene: .; V gene: TRBV6-6; CDR3 protein: CASISTGPLGTEAFF; CDR3 DNA: TGTGCCAGCATATCGACAGGTCCACTCGGGACTGAAGCTTTCTTT
CDR3 length: 13; J gene: TRBJ1-1; clone size: .; D gene: .; V gene: TRBV6-4; CDR3 protein: CASSDGSHTEAFF; CDR3 DNA: TGTGCCAGCAGTGACGGCAGTCACACTGAAGCTTTCTTT
CDR3 length: 19; J gene: TRBJ1-6; clone size: .; D gene: TRBD1; V gene: TRBV30; CDR3 protein: CAWSVRFSGQGRGNSPLHF; CDR3 DNA: TGTGCCTGGAGTGTACGCTTTTCAGGGCAAGGCAGGGGGAATTCACCCCTCCACTTT
CDR3 length: 12; J gene: TRBJ1-2; clone size: .; D gene: .; V gene: TRBV6-5; CDR3 protein: CASSYLGYGYTF; CDR3 DNA: TGTGCCAGCAGTTACCTAGGCTATGGCTACACCTTC